Each of the 18 T cell receptor beta chains below was sequenced from the same sample in a study of CD8 T cells in Susac syndrome. RNA amounts of roughly 0.45 to 1 ug underwent reverse transcription with random hexamers. TCRdb reanalysed the immunoSEQ multiplex PCR reads using MiXCR and keeps one entry per CDR3 protein. Among about 140,000 distinct CDR3 sequences listed, roughly 95% were seen once. Sequencing was carried out using CD4+ T cells from PBMCs. These receptors were collected from a human donor with multiple sclerosis.

V is TRBV27 and J is TRBJ2-7, with TRBD2 matching 8 bases. This CDR3 contains 15 residues. The germline V gene encodes CDR1 MNHEY and CDR2 SMNVEV (reference sequence). Germline trimming cut 7 bases from V and 5 bases from J; bases unmatched to any gene: 13. The CDR3 protein is CASTLLAGRRDEQYF. The CDR3 DNA is TGTGCCAGCACCCTTCTAGCGGGCCGGCGGGACGAGCAGTACTTC.

The chain is built from TRBV4-3 and TRBJ2-1, with TRBD2 matching over 9 bases. CDR3 length equals 16 residues. V dropped 5 bases and J dropped 9; count of bases not matched to a gene: 14. Germline assignment: CDR1 LGHNA and CDR2 YSLEER. CDR3 region: CASSSRVAGGAGEQFF. Written as DNA, the CDR3 is TGCGCCAGCAGCTCCCGCGTGGCGGGGGGGGCGGGTGAGCAGTTCTTC.

This sequence joins TRBV12-3 or TRBV12-4 and TRBJ2-5; D possibly matches TRBD1 or TRBD2 (6 bases each). V was clipped by 3 bases and J by 2 bases, with 19 bases between them. This CDR3 is 17 amino acids long. The DNA for the CDR3 is TGTGCCAGCAGTTTGTCCCGGAGGGGGAGTGAGCAAGAGACCCAGTACTTC. Its protein is CASSLSRRGSEQETQYF.

The V and J genes are TRBV9 and TRBJ2-3, with a possible D match to TRBD1 (6 bases). The V and J ends lost 6 bases and 2 bases respectively, with 10 bases between them. The CDR3 loop spans 13 amino acids. Looked up from germline, CDR1 is SGDLS and CDR2 is YYNGEE. The CDR3 DNA sequence: TGTGCCAGCAATCCAGGGGTCACAGATACGCAGTATTTT. Translation: CASNPGVTDTQYF.

The rearrangement uses TRBV28 and TRBJ2-1; D not resolved. With the DNA end fitting TRBJ2-7 better, the J assignment may be wrong. The length of the CDR3 is 12 residues. CDR1 MDHEN and CDR2 SYDVKM come from the germline V gene. The CDR3 DNA reads TGTGCCAGCAGTCCCCCCGGACCCCAGCAGTACTTC. Residues: CASSPPGPQQYF.

This clonotype was detected a few times. J is TRBJ2-6 and V is TRBV2; TRBD2 is a possible D gene (5 bases). V lost 5 bases and J lost 4, with 9 bases in between. CDR3 length: 14 residues. Germline V CDR1 and CDR2: SNHLY, FYNNEI. The CDR3 sequence is CASSSSTGANVLTF. The DNA of the CDR3 is TGTGCCAGCAGTTCTAGCACGGGGGCCAACGTCCTGACTTTC.

The rearrangement uses TRBV9 and TRBJ2-4, with a possible D match to TRBD1 (5 bases). Trimming stripped 0 bases from V and 0 bases from J, with 7 bases between. The CDR3 sequence is 15 residues long. Germline loops: CDR1 SGDLS, CDR2 YYNGEE. The CDR3 spells CASSVGQGAKNIQYF. For the CDR3, the DNA is TGTGCCAGCAGCGTAGGGCAGGGAGCCAAAAACATTCAGTACTTC.

The chain couples TRBV5-1 to TRBJ2-6, with D unclear. The CDR3 consists of 14 residues. CDR1 SGHRS and CDR2 YFSETQ come from the germline V gene. V lost 4 bases and J 0 bases, leaving 5 bases between the germline ends. The CDR3 DNA is TGCGCCAGCAGCCCAGTCTCTGGGGCCAACGTCCTGACTTTC. Amino acids: CASSPVSGANVLTF.

The rearrangement uses TRBV6-1 and TRBJ2-5; 7 bases map to TRBD2. Unmatched junction bases numbered 3, after V lost 4 bases and J lost 4 bases. The CDR3 extends over 13 amino acids. The V gene's germline CDR1 is MNHNS and CDR2 SASEGT. DNA of the CDR3: TGTGCCAGCAGTGGGAGCGGGGCAGAGACCCAGTACTTC. Encoded protein: CASSGSGAETQYF.

The V gene is TRBV14, the J gene TRBJ1-1; D unclear. Germline assignment: CDR1 SGHDN and CDR2 FVKESK. The CDR3 loop spans 15 amino acids. The germline V and J ends were trimmed by 0 bases and 4 bases, with 12 bases remaining between them. DNA for the CDR3: TGTGCCAGCAGCCAAGATCCGGCAGGTCGCACTGAAGCTTTCTTT. Translated, it gives CASSQDPAGRTEAFF.

This chain joins TRBV2 and TRBJ2-5; 13 bases are shared with TRBD2. This CDR3 region has 15 residues. V was pared by 8 bases and J by 1 base, with 4 bases of the junction left unmatched. Germline CDR1 reads SNHLY; CDR2 reads FYNNEI. CDR3 protein: CASGLAGATQETQYF. DNA of the CDR3: TGTGCCAGCGGACTAGCGGGAGCCACCCAAGAGACCCAGTACTTC.

The rearrangement links TRBV20-1 to TRBJ2-1; TRBD2 agrees at 16 bases. The ends lost 6 bases at V and 6 bases at J; junction bases unmatched: 11. CDR1 DFQATT and CDR2 SNEGSKA come from the germline V gene (reference sequence). This CDR3 has 17 amino acids. The CDR3 DNA is TGCAGTGCCCCGAGCGGGACTAGCGGGAGGGCCTTCAATGAGCAGTTCTTC. Its protein is CSAPSGTSGRAFNEQFF.

In its sample, this clonotype was seen once. CDR3 coding DNA: TGCAGTGCTAGTCAGGGGGCGAACATGAACACTGAAGCTTTCTTT. This translates into CSASQGANMNTEAFF. The rearrangement uses TRBV20-1 and TRBJ1-1; 8 bases agree with TRBD1. V trimming: 3 bases; J trimming: 0 bases; junction bases outside the gene matches: 6. Looked up from germline, CDR1 is DFQATT and CDR2 is SNEGSKA (reference sequence). This CDR3 comprises 15 residues.

This clonotype was seen a single time. The CDR3 DNA follows: TGCAGTGCTAGTTCGGGGGAGGGGCAAGAGACCCAGTACTTC. It encodes CSASSGEGQETQYF. The chain is built from TRBV20-1 and TRBJ2-5, with 7 bases lining up with TRBD2. The V and J ends lost 3 bases and 2 bases, in that order; junction bases with no gene match: 6. Germline loops: CDR1 DFQATT, CDR2 SNEGSKA (reference sequence). This CDR3 has 14 residues.

This rearrangement joins TRBV15 to TRBJ2-4; 8 bases fit TRBD2. The germline CDR1 and CDR2 sequences are LNHNV and YYDKDF (reference sequence). Losses at the gene ends were 0 bases for V and 12 bases for J; bases not matched to a gene: 13. This CDR3 spans 16 amino acids. For the CDR3, the DNA is TGTGCCACCAGCAGAGACCCCTTTAGGCTAGCGGGCAATCAGTACTTC. This gives the protein CATSRDPFRLAGNQYF.

V and J are TRBV20-1 and TRBJ2-7; D unclear. CDR3 length equals 11 residues. CDR1 is DFQATT and CDR2 is SNEGSKA in the germline V gene (reference sequence). V lost 2 bases and J lost 7, with 9 bases in between. This CDR3 is CSARLQTEQYF. The CDR3 DNA follows: TGCAGTGCTAGATTACAAACTGAGCAGTACTTC.

This clonotype was detected a few times. This sequence joins TRBV12-3 or TRBV12-4 and TRBJ1-3, with a possible D match to TRBD1 (6 bases). V shed 5 bases and J shed 1 base, with 12 bases lying between them. The CDR3 has 15 residues. CDR3 in DNA: TGTGCCAGCAGTCCACAGGGATTTTCTGGAAACACCATATATTTT. Its translation: CASSPQGFSGNTIYF.

The V and J genes are TRBV29-1 and TRBJ1-2; weak D call: TRBD1 (5 bases). This CDR3 region has 15 residues. Germline CDR1 SQVTM, CDR2 ANQGSEA. Trimming took 5 bases from V and 3 from J, leaving 19 bases between them. CDR3 sequence reads: CSVTLSGTVYYGYTF. As DNA, the CDR3 is TGCAGCGTTACCTTAAGCGGGACGGTATACTATGGCTACACCTTC.